The 6 T cell receptor beta chains in this list originate from one sample, sequenced in a study of cytomegalovirus exposure and HLA in healthy donors. The PCR ran on 60 Vbeta and 13 Jbeta primers. Sequencing used immunoSEQ multiplex PCR; TCRdb keeps in-frame clones, though not all of them. The sample includes around 100,000 clones, around 80% of them seen just once. Sequencing was performed on PBMCs. The receptors shown here come from a young man in good health and CMV-seropositive.

The CDR3 is CSVTDRGGETQYF. The DNA for the CDR3 is TGCAGCGTGACGGACAGGGGCGGGGAGACCCAGTACTTC. The V and J genes are TRBV29-1 and TRBJ2-5; 9 bases agree with TRBD1. Trimming removed 6 bases from V and 5 bases from J; junction bases left unmatched: 7. There are 13 residues in the CDR3. CDR1 is SQVTM and CDR2 is ANQGSEA in the germline V gene.

This clone was seen more than once but under ten times. J is TRBJ2-7 and V is TRBV15, with 8 bases identical to TRBD2. CDR1 is LNHNV, CDR2 YYDKDF, per germline (reference sequence). Losses at the gene ends were 4 bases for V and 3 bases for J; bases not matched to a gene: 5. The CDR3 has 14 residues. CDR3 protein: CATSIGGAHYEQYF. CDR3 nucleotide sequence: TGTGCCACCAGCATCGGGGGGGCCCACTACGAGCAGTACTTC.

This clone has a handful of counts. V gene TRBV28 combines with J gene TRBJ1-1, with no clear D. Germline V lookup: CDR1 MDHEN, CDR2 SYDVKM. The CDR3 spans 12 residues. The germline V and J ends were trimmed by 3 bases and 0 bases, with 2 bases remaining between them. CDR3 loop: CASSFLNTEAFF. CDR3 bases: TGTGCCAGCAGTTTCTTGAACACTGAAGCTTTCTTT.

This clone was recorded once. The J gene is TRBJ1-2, the V gene TRBV15; a weak D match, TRBD1 (5 bases). The V and J ends lost 5 bases and 3 bases respectively, with 13 bases between them. CDR3 size: 14 residues. Germline CDR1 and CDR2: LNHNV and YYDKDF (reference sequence). The CDR3 nucleotides read TGTGCCACCAGCTTCCAGGGTAGTGACTATGGCTACACCTTC. Its translation: CATSFQGSDYGYTF.

This chain links TRBV6-1 with TRBJ2-5; no clear D. V gave up 4 bases and J gave up 0 bases, with 9 bases separating them. This CDR3 contains 14 residues. Germline V gene data show CDR1 as MNHNS and CDR2 as SASEGT. For the CDR3, the DNA is TGTGCCAGCAGTGGTCAACAGTACCAAGAGACCCAGTACTTC. It encodes CASSGQQYQETQYF.

The gene calls are TRBV9 and TRBJ1-1; TRBD1 agrees at 8 bases. The J segment lost 4 bases and the V segment lost 3 bases, leaving 2 bases of the junction unmatched. Germline CDR1 SGDLS, CDR2 YYNGEE. The length of the CDR3 is 13 residues. CDR3 protein: CASSADRGTEAFF. CDR3 in DNA: TGTGCCAGCAGCGCAGACAGGGGCACTGAAGCTTTCTTT.